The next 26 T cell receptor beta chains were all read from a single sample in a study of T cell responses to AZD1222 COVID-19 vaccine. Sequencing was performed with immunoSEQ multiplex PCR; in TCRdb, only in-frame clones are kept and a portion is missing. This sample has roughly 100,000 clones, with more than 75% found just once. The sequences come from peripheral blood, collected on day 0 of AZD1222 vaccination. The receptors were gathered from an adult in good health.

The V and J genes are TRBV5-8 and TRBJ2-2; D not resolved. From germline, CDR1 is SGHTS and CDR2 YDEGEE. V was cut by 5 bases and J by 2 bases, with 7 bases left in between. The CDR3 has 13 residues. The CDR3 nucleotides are TGTGCCAGCAGTTCCCAAAACACCGGGGAGCTGTTTTTT. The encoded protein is CASSSQNTGELFF.

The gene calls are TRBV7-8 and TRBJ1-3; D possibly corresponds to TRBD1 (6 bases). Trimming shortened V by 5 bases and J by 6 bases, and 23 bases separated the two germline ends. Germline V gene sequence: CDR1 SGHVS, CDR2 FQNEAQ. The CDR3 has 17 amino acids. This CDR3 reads CASSPQGLYEAQNTIYF. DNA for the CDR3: TGTGCCAGCAGCCCCCAGGGGCTCTACGAGGCCCAAAACACCATATATTTT. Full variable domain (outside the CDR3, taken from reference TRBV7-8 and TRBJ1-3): GAGVSQSPRYKVAKRGQDVALRCDPISGHVSLFWYQQALGQGPEFLTYFQNEAQLDKSGLPSDRFFAERPEGSVSTLKIQRTQQEDSAVYLCASSPQGLYEAQNTIYFGEGSWLTVV.

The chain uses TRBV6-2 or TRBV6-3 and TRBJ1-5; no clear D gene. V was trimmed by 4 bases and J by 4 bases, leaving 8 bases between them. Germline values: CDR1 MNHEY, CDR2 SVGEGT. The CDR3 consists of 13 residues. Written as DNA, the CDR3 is TGTGCCAGCAGTTCACGGTCGAATCAGCCCCAGCATTTT. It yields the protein CASSSRSNQPQHF.

CDR3 DNA: TGTGCCAGTAGCCCTACGGGACAGGGACGCTCCTATAATTCACCCCTCCACTTT. Protein product: CASSPTGQGRSYNSPLHF. The chain recombines TRBV19 with TRBJ1-6; TRBD1 aligns across 9 bases. After removal of 6 bases from V and 0 bases from J, the junction contained 9 bases not matched to a gene. Germline CDR1 and CDR2: LNHDA and SQIVND (reference sequence). The length of the CDR3 is 18 residues.

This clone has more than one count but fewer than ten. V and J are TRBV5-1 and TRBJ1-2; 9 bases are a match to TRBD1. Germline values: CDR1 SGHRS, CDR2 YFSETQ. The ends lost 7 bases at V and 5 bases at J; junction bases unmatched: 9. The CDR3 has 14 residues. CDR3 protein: CASGTGGPEYGYTF. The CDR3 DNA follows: TGCGCCAGCGGCACAGGGGGCCCTGAATATGGCTACACCTTC.

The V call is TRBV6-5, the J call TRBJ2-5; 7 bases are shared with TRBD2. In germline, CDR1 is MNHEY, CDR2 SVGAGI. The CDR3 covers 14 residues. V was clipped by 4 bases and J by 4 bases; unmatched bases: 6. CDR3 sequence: CASSSLGGRETQYF. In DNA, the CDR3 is TGTGCCAGCAGTTCCCTCGGGGGGAGAGAGACCCAGTACTTC.

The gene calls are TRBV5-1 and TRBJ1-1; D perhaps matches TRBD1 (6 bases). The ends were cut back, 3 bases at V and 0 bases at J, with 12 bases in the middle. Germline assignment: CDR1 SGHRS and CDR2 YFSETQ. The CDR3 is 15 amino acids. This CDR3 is CASSSLQGMNTEAFF. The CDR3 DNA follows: TGCGCCAGCAGCTCCCTACAGGGCATGAACACTGAAGCTTTCTTT.

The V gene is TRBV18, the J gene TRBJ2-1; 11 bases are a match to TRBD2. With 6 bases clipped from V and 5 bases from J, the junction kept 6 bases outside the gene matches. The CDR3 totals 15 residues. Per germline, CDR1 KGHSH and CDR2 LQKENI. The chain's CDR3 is CASSPGLAANNEQFF. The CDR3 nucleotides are TGTGCCAGCTCCCCGGGACTAGCGGCTAACAATGAGCAGTTCTTC.

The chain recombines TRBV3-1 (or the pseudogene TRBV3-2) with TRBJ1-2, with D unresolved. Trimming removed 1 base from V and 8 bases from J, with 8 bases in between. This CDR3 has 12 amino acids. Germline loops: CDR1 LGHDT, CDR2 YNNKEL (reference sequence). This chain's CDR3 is CASSQVRGGYTF. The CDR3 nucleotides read TGTGCCAGCAGCCAAGTGCGCGGGGGCTACACCTTC.

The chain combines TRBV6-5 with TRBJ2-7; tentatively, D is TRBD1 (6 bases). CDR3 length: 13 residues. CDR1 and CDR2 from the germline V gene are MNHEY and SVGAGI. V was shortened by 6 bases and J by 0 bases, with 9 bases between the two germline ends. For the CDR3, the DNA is TGTGCCAGCAGAGCGACAGGCTCCTACGAGCAGTACTTC. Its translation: CASRATGSYEQYF.

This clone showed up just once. The CDR3: CASSLGGVGAGQDEQFF. The CDR3 region has the DNA TGTGCCAGCAGCTTAGGGGGTGTCGGGGCAGGTCAAGATGAGCAGTTCTTC. The chain recombines TRBV11-3 with TRBJ2-1; D is tentatively TRBD1 or TRBD2 (5 bases each). The CDR3 is made up of 17 amino acids. Germline lookup yields CDR1 SGHNT and CDR2 YENEEA. Trimming left V 1 base short and J 8 bases short, with 21 bases between.

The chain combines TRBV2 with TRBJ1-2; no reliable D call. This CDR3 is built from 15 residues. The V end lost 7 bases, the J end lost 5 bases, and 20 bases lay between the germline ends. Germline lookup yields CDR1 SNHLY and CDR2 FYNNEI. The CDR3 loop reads CASMGSGLVSYGYTF. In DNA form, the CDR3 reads TGTGCCAGCATGGGGTCTGGGTTAGTGAGTTATGGCTACACCTTC. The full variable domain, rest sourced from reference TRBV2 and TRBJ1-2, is EPEVTQTPSHQVTQMGQEVILRCVPISNHLYFYWYRQILGQKVEFLVSFYNNEISEKSEIFDDQFSVERPDGSNFTLKIRSTKLEDSAMYFCASMGSGLVSYGYTFGSGTRLTVV.

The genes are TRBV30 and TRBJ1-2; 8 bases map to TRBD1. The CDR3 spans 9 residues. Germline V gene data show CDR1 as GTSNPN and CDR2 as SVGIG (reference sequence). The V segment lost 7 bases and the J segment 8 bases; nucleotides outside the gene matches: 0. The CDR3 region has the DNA TGTGCCTCAGGGGGCGGCTACACCTTC. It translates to CASGGGYTF.

The CDR3 coding sequence is TGTGCCAGCAGTTTCGGGGATCCTGGAAACACCATATATTTT. It yields the protein CASSFGDPGNTIYF. The chain joins TRBV6-2 or TRBV6-3 to TRBJ1-3, with no clear D. The CDR3 covers 14 residues. Deletions cut 4 bases from V and 2 bases from J, with 9 bases between. Germline V gene lookup returns CDR1 MNHEY and CDR2 SVGEGT.

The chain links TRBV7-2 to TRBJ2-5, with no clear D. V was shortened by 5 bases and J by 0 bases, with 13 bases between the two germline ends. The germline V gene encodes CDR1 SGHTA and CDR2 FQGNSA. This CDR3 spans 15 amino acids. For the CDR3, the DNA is TGTGCCAGCAGCGCCGAGATAACGTACCAAGAGACCCAGTACTTC. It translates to CASSAEITYQETQYF.

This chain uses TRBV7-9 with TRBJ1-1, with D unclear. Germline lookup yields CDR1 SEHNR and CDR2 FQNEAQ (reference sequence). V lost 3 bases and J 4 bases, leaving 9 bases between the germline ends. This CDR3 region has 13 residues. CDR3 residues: CASSFAGSTEAFF. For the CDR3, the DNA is TGTGCCAGCAGCTTTGCGGGGAGCACTGAAGCTTTCTTT.

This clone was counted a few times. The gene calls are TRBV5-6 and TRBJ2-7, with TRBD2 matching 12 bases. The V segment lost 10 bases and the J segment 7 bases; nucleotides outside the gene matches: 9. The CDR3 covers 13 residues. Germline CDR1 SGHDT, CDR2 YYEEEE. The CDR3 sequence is CASGLAGTGEQYF. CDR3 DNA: TGTGCCTCAGGACTAGCGGGGACCGGGGAGCAGTACTTC.

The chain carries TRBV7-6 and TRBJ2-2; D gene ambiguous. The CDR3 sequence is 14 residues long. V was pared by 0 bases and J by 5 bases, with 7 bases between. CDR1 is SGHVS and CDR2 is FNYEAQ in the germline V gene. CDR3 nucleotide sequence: TGTGCCAGCAGCTTAGCGCCCCGGACCGGGGAGCTGTTTTTT. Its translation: CASSLAPRTGELFF.

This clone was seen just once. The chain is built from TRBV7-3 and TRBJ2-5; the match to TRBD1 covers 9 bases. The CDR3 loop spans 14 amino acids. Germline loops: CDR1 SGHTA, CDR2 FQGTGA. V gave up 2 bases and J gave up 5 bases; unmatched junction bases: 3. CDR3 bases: TGTGCCAGCAGCTTAGACAGGGGGAGTGAGACCCAGTACTTC. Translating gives CASSLDRGSETQYF.

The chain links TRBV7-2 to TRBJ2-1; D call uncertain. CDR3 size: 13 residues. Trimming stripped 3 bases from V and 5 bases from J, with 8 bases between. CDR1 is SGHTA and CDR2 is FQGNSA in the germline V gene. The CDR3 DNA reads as TGTGCCAGCAGCTTGGTACGACACAATGAGCAGTTCTTC. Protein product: CASSLVRHNEQFF. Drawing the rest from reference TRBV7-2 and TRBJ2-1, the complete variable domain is GAGVSQSPSNKVTEKGKDVELRCDPISGHTALYWYRQSLGQGLEFLIYFQGNSAPDKSGLPSDRFSAERTGGSVSTLTIQRTQQEDSAVYLCASSLVRHNEQFFGPGTRLTVL.

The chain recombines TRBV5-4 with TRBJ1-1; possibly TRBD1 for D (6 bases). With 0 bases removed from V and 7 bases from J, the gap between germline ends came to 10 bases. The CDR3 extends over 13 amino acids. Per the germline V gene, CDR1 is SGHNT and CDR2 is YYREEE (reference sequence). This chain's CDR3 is CASSLALTGEAFF. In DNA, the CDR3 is TGTGCCAGCAGCTTGGCCTTGACAGGTGAAGCTTTCTTT.

CDR3 region: CASSPRQGALGGELFF. DNA for the CDR3: TGTGCCAGCTCACCACGTCAGGGGGCGCTTGGCGGGGAGCTGTTTTTT. This rearrangement joins TRBV18 to TRBJ2-2, with 8 bases fitting TRBD1. The V and J ends lost 1 base and 7 bases, in that order; junction bases with no gene match: 8. The CDR3 spans 16 residues. From germline, CDR1 is KGHSH and CDR2 LQKENI.

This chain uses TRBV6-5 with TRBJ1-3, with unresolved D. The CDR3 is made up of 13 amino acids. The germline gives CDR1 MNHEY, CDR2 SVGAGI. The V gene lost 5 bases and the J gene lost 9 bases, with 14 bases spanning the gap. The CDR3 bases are TGTGCCAGCAGTCCTCCCGGTGAGGGCACCATATATTTT. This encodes CASSPPGEGTIYF.

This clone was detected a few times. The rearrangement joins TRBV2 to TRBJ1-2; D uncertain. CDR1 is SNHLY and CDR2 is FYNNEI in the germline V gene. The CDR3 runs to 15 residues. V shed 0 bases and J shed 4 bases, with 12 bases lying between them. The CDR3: CASSEATMAAYGYTF. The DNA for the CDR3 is TGTGCCAGCAGTGAAGCAACAATGGCAGCCTATGGCTACACCTTC.

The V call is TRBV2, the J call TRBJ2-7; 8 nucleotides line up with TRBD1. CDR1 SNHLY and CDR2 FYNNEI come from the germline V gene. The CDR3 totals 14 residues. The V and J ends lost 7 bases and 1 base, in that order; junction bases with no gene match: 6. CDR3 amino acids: CASKGQGPSYEQYF. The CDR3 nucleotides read TGTGCCAGCAAAGGACAGGGACCATCCTACGAGCAGTACTTC. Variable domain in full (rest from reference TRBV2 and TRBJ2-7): EPEVTQTPSHQVTQMGQEVILRCVPISNHLYFYWYRQILGQKVEFLVSFYNNEISEKSEIFDDQFSVERPDGSNFTLKIRSTKLEDSAMYFCASKGQGPSYEQYFGPGTRLTVT.

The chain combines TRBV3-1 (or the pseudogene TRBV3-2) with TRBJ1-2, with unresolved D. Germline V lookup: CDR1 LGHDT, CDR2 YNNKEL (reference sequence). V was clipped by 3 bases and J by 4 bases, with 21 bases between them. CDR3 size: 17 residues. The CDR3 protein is CASSHDQSVGASYGYTF. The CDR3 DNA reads TGTGCCAGCAGCCATGATCAGTCGGTGGGAGCGAGCTATGGCTACACCTTC.